This T cell receptor (beta chain) was sequenced in a study of T cells in Graves' hyperthyroidism and ophthalmopathy. The investigators amplified TCR beta CDR3 regions from RNA transcripts. Researchers ran a first-round RT-PCR on the TCR CDR3 using the HTBI primer set. One entry per CDR3 protein, called by TCRdb with MiXCR from the multiplex PCR reads. This sample carries some 300,000 distinct CDR3 sequences, about 19% of them seen once, and the ten largest clones take less than 45%. Diagnosing involved the use of clinical symptoms, serum thyroxine and TRAb, thyroid ultrasound and orbital computed tomography. CDR3 length equals 17 residues. V was pared by 6 bases and J by 2 bases, with 3 bases of the junction left unmatched. CDR1 is MNHNS and CDR2 is SASEGT in the germline V gene.

The TCR comes from a man between 50 and 59 years old with Graves' ophthalmopathy. Input material: blood. This rearrangement joins TRBV6-1 to TRBJ2-2; TRBD2 matches at 16 bases. CDR3 protein: CASRGLAGGPNTGELFF. The CDR3 DNA is TGTGCCAGCAGGGGACTAGCGGGAGGGCCTAACACCGGGGAGCTGTTTTTT.